This T cell receptor (beta chain) was identified in a study of cytomegalovirus exposure and HLA in healthy donors (dated by TCRdb to about 2017). Background on the whole study: According to an earlier analysis of 587 of the donors, some 170 million T cells yielded some 120 million unique TCR beta sequences and approximately 300 Gb of sequence data. About 320 gigabases of sequencing data and around 87 million unique TCR sequences were included in an early release covering several hundred HLA-typed donors. Using immunosequencing, the study profiled T cell repertoires from fewer than 850 subjects and related those repertoires to cytomegalovirus serostatus. Donor age, sex, ethnicity and CMV serostatus were collected together with the repertoire data. An earlier analysis of approximately 630 of the donors applied high-throughput TCR beta sequencing to assess whether each TCR beta V gene segment acted as functional or pseudogenic. High-throughput TCR immunosequencing, statistical association of individual TCRs with disease status, and machine learning were combined to predict cytomegalovirus infection status. A separate validation cohort of roughly 120 different subjects was used in addition to the approximately 610-subject first cohort. All discovery cohort repertoires had been generated using a single sequencing platform. On average, about 200,000 unique TCR beta nucleotide sequences were sequenced per donor among some 420 genotyped donors of the cohort, with roughly a sixth of those sequences being non-productive. The number of typed donors differed by locus: roughly 620-630 for A, B, C, DRB1 and DQB1; 500 to 550 for DQA1; approximately 600 for DPA1; and about 450 for DPB1. The aim of the study was to test whether cataloging public T cell receptors could identify signatures of past pathogen exposure. Four to six DR-DQ haplotypes were handled as single units for association and clustering, since linkage in the cohort was strong. In the later analysis, no new phenotypic data were used to find candidate immune exposures; instead, reliance was placed on TCR beta sequences and their occurrence across donors. HLA typing included class I and class II loci at four-digit resolution. The genetic ancestry cluster associated with self-reported Caucasian donors included over 65% of the 398 genotyped donors. A later genetic analysis took genome-wide SNP genotypes for about 65% of the roughly 670 donors and used that subset as a discovery cohort. A later analysis re-examined previously published TCR beta repertoires from more than 650 donors and added high-resolution HLA genotyping to investigate patterns of TCR occurrence.

The cohort comprised some 680 healthy bone marrow donors. All cohort members were sampled while nominally healthy, although unrecorded immune exposures were likely present. The donor tested CMV seropositive, placing the donor among the approximately 290 seropositive members of the cohort. A peripheral blood sample was provided by each donor, and peripheral blood mononuclear cells were used for TCR beta sequencing. Genomic DNA was extracted from the blood cell samples with the Qiagen DNeasy Blood Extraction Kit. The library was built by means of the immunoSEQ multiplex PCR assay. A mixture of 60 forward primers for TCR Vbeta segments and 13 reverse primers for TCR Jbeta segments was used in the multiplex PCR. The CDR3 region of rearranged TCR beta genes was amplified from genomic DNA with a multiplex PCR assay. Amplified TCR beta libraries were sequenced as 87-base-pair reads on the Illumina HiSeq System. For the original study's pipeline: A later analysis tallied 70 million to 100 million unique TCR beta chains across the 550 to 850 repertoires, and some 12 million of those chains were shared by two or more donors. To remove PCR and sequencing errors, raw reads were error-corrected and collapsed into unique sequences using a nearest-neighbor algorithm that merged closely related sequences. To assign V, D and J gene segments, CDR3 sequences were aligned to IMGT reference sequences. For a sequence to be retained, a match of at least six nucleotides was required to both a V gene segment and a J gene segment. Rearrangements were called productive when the CDR3 lacked stop codons and stayed in frame with V and J; all others were non-productive. Following IMGT convention, CDR3 was defined as the stretch from the second conserved V-encoded cysteine up to the conserved J-encoded phenylalanine. The earlier analysis of approximately 590 of the donors excluded any sequence lacking an unambiguous match to a single V gene segment. An earlier analysis of 587 of the donors classified V segments as functional when productive rearrangements were above 56.7% and as segregating when the standard deviation between donors was above 5%. To diagnose cytomegalovirus status from the catalog of TCR beta chain sequences, a statistical classification framework was built. In a later analysis, TCR nucleotide sequences were compared against IMGT/GENE-DB human TR gene sequences so that V and J genes could be assigned. The TCRdist pipeline was used in a later analysis to assign CDR3 sequences and most-parsimonious VDJ recombination scenarios. In a later analysis, each TCR beta chain was defined by its CDR3 amino acid sequence together with its V-gene family, and reads without a unique V-gene family were excluded. As a way to deal with suspected cross-contamination and a sequencing artifact, a later analysis dropped nearly 600 nucleotide sequences that were highly shared and had low generation probability. In a later analysis, a clonal expansion index for each public chain was calculated from normalized within-repertoire ranks of inferred template counts. Generation probabilities in a later analysis came from a VDJ recombination model fitted to out-of-frame rearrangements, and those results were checked against IGoR. A later analysis scored TCR-TCR, TCR-HLA and TCR-CMV co-occurrence with hypergeometric tests, applying a repertoire-size bias correction to TCR pairs. A later analysis estimated false discovery rates by permuting HLA or CMV assignments 20 times. In a later analysis, co-occurring TCRs were grouped using DBSCAN, with TCRdist sequence similarity added in when clustering inside HLA-allele-positive subsets. Repertoires with fewer than 30,000 or more than 120,000 public chains were left out of co-occurrence clustering, as were a handful of repertoires with anomalous nucleotide sharing. TCRdb stores this immuneACCESS table with in-frame sequences only. Part of the clones is absent; in the studies checked, under half of the shortfall reflects unresolved V genes, and no reason is known for the rest. The DNA was the basis for D and trimming; V, J and clone size are from that table. This sample has about 84,000 clones in its table, and around 80% of those were observed once. Nearly 2.5% of the sample rests with the top ten.

This clone occurred a few times. This clone's antigen is unknown. Per-base quality was not reported, and no clone a single base away is much larger than it. Trimming takes 2 bases off V and 5 bases off J; junction bases not matched to a gene: 10. Per the germline V gene, SGDLS is the CDR1 and YYNGEE is the CDR2. The CDR3 numbers 17 residues from cysteine through phenylalanine. This entry keeps only the CDR3 DNA: 51 bases, framed from base 1. Paper-wide results and their limitations: A further reported finding was that TCR beta sequences accurately predicted the HLA-A and HLA-B alleles for most subjects in the first cohort. A later analysis found that HLA-associated TCR beta chains were more clonally expanded and had lower generation probabilities than equally common non-associated chains. It was suggested by the authors that the approach could potentially be generalized to other disease states and immunological phenotypes. Because some donors lacked HLA typing at each locus, the association tests relied only on the typed subset. V-gene and J-gene trimming of TCR beta chains was associated with a missense DCLRE1C variant in a later genetic analysis, and the association was replicated in an independent cohort. A later analysis found that most CMV-associated TCR beta chains appeared HLA-restricted, with HLA associations seemingly driven largely by CMV exposure. The presence/absence analyses assumed that sequencing depth was roughly uniform across donors, and that assumption may not be true. In the study, about 150 TCR beta chains were listed as associated with cytomegalovirus. Some IMGT-functional V segments, including TRBV6-2 and TRBV6-3, could not be distinguished by the 87-base-pair reads and were therefore excluded. Linkage disequilibrium might explain the correlated functional status among segregating V segments, but an unknown experimental factor could not be excluded. A later genetic analysis reported fewer N-insertions in productive TCRs among donors in an Asian-associated ancestry cluster than the approximately 670-donor mean. Broadly in line with IMGT annotations, most TCR beta V segments showed up in productive rearrangements about 87% or about 30% of the time in an earlier analysis of approximately 600 of the donors. In vitro tests confirmed that a few of the cytomegalovirus-associated TCR beta chains recognize cytomegalovirus antigens. When HLA alleles, especially DR and DQ, strongly co-occurred, attributing TCR associations to individual alleles was difficult. A later analysis associated approximately 17,000 TCR beta sequences with specific HLA alleles at a false discovery rate of 0.05. The only immune exposure information available for the cohort was CMV serostatus. The earlier analysis of approximately 590 of the donors excluded approximately 15 rarely observed V segments, including chromosome 9 orphons, because counts were too low. A group of highly shared sequence variants was considered likely to be a technical artifact of the sequencing pipeline. The classifier was reported to diagnose cytomegalovirus status with high specificity and sensitivity in both the original and validation cohorts. This cohort had only TCR beta chains sequenced, and the lack of alpha or paired-chain data limited which features could be detected. Several of the top co-occurrence clusters appeared to be linked to parvovirus B19, influenza, CMV and Epstein-Barr virus, according to a later analysis. While some public TCRs were present in many individuals, most TCR sequences turned up only very rarely across donors. In a later analysis, the rate of TCR association differed among HLA loci, with DRB1 alleles having the most associated TCRs and HLA-C alleles having the fewest.

The sequence joins TRBV9 to TRBJ2-6, and TRBD2 aligns with 7 junction nucleotides. Specimen: PBMCs. The receptor's source is a male donor in good health and CMV-seropositive. The CDR3 protein: CASSVGEGFRRANVLTF. Here is the DNA: TGTGCCAGCAGCGTCGGGGAGGGGTTCAGGAGGGCCAACGTCCTGACTTTC.